A selection of T cell receptor beta chains follows, all from one sample in a study of tumor and adjacent non-tumor tissue in lung cancer. TCRdb recomputed calls from the multiplex PCR reads with MiXCR, one row per CDR3 protein. The data hold more than 85,000 distinct CDR3 sequences, with 50% to 70% observed a single time. The sample comprised distant non-tumor lung tissue. These receptor sequences come from a man aged 60-69 years with non-small cell lung cancer. CDR3s include the opening cysteine and the closing phenylalanine or tryptophan. The D gene is left open where the match is weak. Clone size is shown for a subset of rows, as once, few, many or a class of expanded clone.

V: TRBV20-1
size: NA
D: NA
J: TRBJ2-1
DNA: TGCAGTGCTTCCGTGACACACATTGAGCAGTTCTTC
CDR3: CSASVTHIEQFF

V: TRBV29-1
size: once
D: NA
J: TRBJ2-1
DNA: TGCAGCGCTAACGAGACCACACAGGGTGGCGTGGGTGAACAGTTCTTC
CDR3: CSANETTQGGVGEQFF

V: TRBV4-1
size: many
D: NA
J: TRBJ2-2
DNA: TGCGCCAGCAGGCGAGGGGAAGGAACCGGGGAGCTGTTTTTT
CDR3: CASRRGEGTGELFF

V: TRBV5-5
size: many
D: NA
J: TRBJ1-1
DNA: TGTGCCAGCAGCCCGGTTCGGGGGGTGAACACTGAAGCTTTCTTT
CDR3: CASSPVRGVNTEAFF

V: TRBV12-3/TRBV12-4
size: NA
D: NA
J: TRBJ2-1
DNA: TGTGCCAAGAGATGGGGGACATGGGGTTACAATGAGCAGTTCTTC
CDR3: CAKRWGTWGYNEQFF

V: TRBV10-3
size: many
D: TRBD1
J: TRBJ2-1
DNA: TGTGCCATCAGCCCCGGGACAGGGTTTAGTGAGCAGTTCTTC
CDR3: CAISPGTGFSEQFF

V: TRBV5-6
size: NA
D: NA
J: TRBJ2-7
DNA: TGTGCCAGCAGCTTGGGGCAGGGCTACGAGCAACACTTC
CDR3: CASSLGQGYEQHF

V: TRBV6-6
size: many
D: NA
J: TRBJ1-5
DNA: TGTGCCAGCAGTCGGAATTCGGTCCAGGGAAGCAATCAGCCCCAGCATTTT
CDR3: CASSRNSVQGSNQPQHF

V: TRBV7-9
size: few
D: TRBD2
J: TRBJ2-5
DNA: TGTGCCAGCAGCACTCTCGGTTGGGAGGGGAAGACCCAGTACTTC
CDR3: CASSTLGWEGKTQYF

V: TRBV11-2
size: once
D: NA
J: TRBJ2-1
DNA: TGTGCCAGCAACCCTAGTGTGGGAAGCTCCTACAATGAGCACTTCTTC
CDR3: CASNPSVGSSYNEHFF

V: TRBV29-1
size: NA
D: NA
J: TRBJ1-1
DNA: TGCTGCGTAACCTTAGGACAGAACAATGAAGCTTTCTTT
CDR3: CCVTLGQNNEAFF

V: TRBV6-1
size: many
D: TRBD1
J: TRBJ1-6
DNA: TGTGCCAGCAGTGAAACAGGGGGAACAGCGATCGCACCCCTCCACTTT
CDR3: CASSETGGTAIAPLHF

V: TRBV4-1
size: NA
D: TRBD1
J: TRBJ1-4
DNA: TGCGCCAGCAGTCGAGTAGGGGACAGGGTGGGACTGTTTTTT
CDR3: CASSRVGDRVGLFF

V: TRBV20-1
size: NA
D: TRBD1
J: TRBJ2-7
DNA: TGCAGTGCTATAGGGACAGGGGGCACGTACGAGCAGTACTTC
CDR3: CSAIGTGGTYEQYF

V: TRBV6-6
size: NA
D: NA
J: TRBJ2-1
DNA: TGTGTCAGCAGTTCCGGCACCGGGGGAGCAAGTGAGCAGTTCTTC
CDR3: CVSSSGTGGASEQFF

V: TRBV4-1
size: many
D: NA
J: TRBJ2-3
DNA: TGCGCCAGCAGTCAAGAATCCCTATGGGATACGCAGTATTTT
CDR3: CASSQESLWDTQYF

V: TRBV11-3
size: NA
D: TRBD2
J: TRBJ2-1
DNA: TGTACGAGCAGCTTAGACATAGCGGGAGGTTTTCACAATGAGCAGTTCTTC
CDR3: CTSSLDIAGGFHNEQFF

V: TRBV20-1
size: NA
D: NA
J: TRBJ1-1
DNA: TGCAGTGCTAGATCAGGGGCCCCTACTGAAGCTTTCTTT
CDR3: CSARSGAPTEAFF

V: TRBV7-9
size: NA
D: TRBD2
J: TRBJ2-1
DNA: TGTGCCAGCAGCCGTAGCGGGAGTGTCTCCTACAATGAGCAGTTCTTC
CDR3: CASSRSGSVSYNEQFF

V: TRBV11-3
size: NA
D: NA
J: TRBJ2-3
DNA: TGTGCCAGCGGGTCTAACACAGGTACGCAGTATTTT
CDR3: CASGSNTGTQYF

V: TRBV7-9
size: NA
D: TRBD1
J: TRBJ2-3
DNA: TGTGACAGCAGTCCGGGACAGGGATTCGATACGCAGTATTTT
CDR3: CDSSPGQGFDTQYF

V: TRBV4-3
size: NA
D: NA
J: TRBJ2-5
DNA: TGCGCCATCAGCCAAGACTGGGGAGGAGAGACCCAGTACTTC
CDR3: CAISQDWGGETQYF

V: TRBV6-2/TRBV6-3
size: once
D: NA
J: TRBJ1-2
DNA: TGTGCCAGCAGTCGAACGACAGGAAGGATAAGGGGCTACATCTTC
CDR3: CASSRTTGRIRGYIF

V: TRBV6-6
size: many
D: NA
J: TRBJ2-7
DNA: TGTGCCAGCAGCAACCAGGGGGGAACCTACGAGCAGTACTTC
CDR3: CASSNQGGTYEQYF